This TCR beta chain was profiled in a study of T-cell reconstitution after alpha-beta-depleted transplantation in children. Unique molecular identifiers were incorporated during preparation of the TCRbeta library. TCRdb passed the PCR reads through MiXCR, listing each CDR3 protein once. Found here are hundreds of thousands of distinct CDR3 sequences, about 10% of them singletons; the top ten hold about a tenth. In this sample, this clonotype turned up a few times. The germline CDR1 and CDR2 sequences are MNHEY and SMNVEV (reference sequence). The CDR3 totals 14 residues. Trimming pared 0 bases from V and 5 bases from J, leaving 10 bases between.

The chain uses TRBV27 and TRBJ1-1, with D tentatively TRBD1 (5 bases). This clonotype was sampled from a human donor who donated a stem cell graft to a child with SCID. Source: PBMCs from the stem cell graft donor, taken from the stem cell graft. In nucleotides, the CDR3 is TGTGCCAGCAGTTTATCGCCCGGGGGGACTGAAGCTTTCTTT. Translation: CASSLSPGGTEAFF.